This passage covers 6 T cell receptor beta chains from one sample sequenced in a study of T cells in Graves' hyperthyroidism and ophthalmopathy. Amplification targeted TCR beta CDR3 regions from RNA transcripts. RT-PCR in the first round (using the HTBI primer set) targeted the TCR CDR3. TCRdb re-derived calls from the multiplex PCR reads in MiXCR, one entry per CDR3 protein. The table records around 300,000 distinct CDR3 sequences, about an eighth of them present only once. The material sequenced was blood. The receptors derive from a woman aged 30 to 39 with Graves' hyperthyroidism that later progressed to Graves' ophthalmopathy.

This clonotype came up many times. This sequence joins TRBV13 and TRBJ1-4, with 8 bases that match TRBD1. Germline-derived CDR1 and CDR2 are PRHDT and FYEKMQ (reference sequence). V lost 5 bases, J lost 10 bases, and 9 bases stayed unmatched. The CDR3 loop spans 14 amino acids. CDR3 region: CASSLGQGLRKLFF. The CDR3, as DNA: TGTGCCAGCAGCCTTGGACAGGGTTTGAGAAAACTGTTTTTT. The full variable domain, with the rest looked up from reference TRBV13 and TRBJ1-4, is AAGVIQSPRHLIKEKRETATLKCYPIPRHDTVYWYQQGPGQDPQFLISFYEKMQSDKGSIPDRFSAQQFSDYHSELNMSSLELGDSALYFCASSLGQGLRKLFFGSGTQLSVL.

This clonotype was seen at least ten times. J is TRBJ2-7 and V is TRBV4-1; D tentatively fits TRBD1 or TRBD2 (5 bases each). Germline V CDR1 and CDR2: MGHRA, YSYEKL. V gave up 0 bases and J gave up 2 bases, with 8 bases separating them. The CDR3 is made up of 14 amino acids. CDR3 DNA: TGCGCCAGCAGCCAAGAAGGGACCCCCTACGAGCAGTACTTC. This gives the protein CASSQEGTPYEQYF.

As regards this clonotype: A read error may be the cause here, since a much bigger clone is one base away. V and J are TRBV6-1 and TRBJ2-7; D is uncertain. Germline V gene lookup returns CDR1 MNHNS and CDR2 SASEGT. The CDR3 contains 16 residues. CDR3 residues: CACSEASGPSSYEQYF. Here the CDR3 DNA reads TGTGCCTGCAGTGAAGCGTCAGGACCGTCCTCCTACGAGCAGTACTTC.

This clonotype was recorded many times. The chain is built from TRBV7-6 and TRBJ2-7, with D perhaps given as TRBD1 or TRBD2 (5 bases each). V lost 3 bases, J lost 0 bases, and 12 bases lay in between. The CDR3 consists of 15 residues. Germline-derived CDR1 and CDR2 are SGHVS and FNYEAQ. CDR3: CASSFGTVSSYEQYF. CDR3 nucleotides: TGTGCCAGCAGCTTCGGGACGGTGAGCTCCTACGAGCAGTACTTC.

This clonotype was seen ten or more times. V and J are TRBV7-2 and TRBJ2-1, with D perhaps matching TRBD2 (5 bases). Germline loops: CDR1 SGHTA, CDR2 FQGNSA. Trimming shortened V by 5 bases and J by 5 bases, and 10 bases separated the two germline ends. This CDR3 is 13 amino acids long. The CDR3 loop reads CASSKTGNNEQFF. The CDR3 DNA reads TGTGCCAGCAGCAAAACCGGGAACAATGAGCAGTTCTTC.

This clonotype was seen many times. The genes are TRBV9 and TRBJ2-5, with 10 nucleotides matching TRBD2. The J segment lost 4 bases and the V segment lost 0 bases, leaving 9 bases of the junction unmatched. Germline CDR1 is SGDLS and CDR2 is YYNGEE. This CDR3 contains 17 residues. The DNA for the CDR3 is TGTGCCAGCAGCGTAGGTGTCCTAGCGGGAGCCGGAGAGACCCAGTACTTC. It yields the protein CASSVGVLAGAGETQYF. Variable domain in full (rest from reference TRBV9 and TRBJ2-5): DSGVTQTPKHLITATGQRVTLRCSPRSGDLSVYWYQQSLDQGLQFLIQYYNGEERAKGNILERFSAQQFPDLHSELNLSSLELGDSALYFCASSVGVLAGAGETQYFGPGTRLLVL.